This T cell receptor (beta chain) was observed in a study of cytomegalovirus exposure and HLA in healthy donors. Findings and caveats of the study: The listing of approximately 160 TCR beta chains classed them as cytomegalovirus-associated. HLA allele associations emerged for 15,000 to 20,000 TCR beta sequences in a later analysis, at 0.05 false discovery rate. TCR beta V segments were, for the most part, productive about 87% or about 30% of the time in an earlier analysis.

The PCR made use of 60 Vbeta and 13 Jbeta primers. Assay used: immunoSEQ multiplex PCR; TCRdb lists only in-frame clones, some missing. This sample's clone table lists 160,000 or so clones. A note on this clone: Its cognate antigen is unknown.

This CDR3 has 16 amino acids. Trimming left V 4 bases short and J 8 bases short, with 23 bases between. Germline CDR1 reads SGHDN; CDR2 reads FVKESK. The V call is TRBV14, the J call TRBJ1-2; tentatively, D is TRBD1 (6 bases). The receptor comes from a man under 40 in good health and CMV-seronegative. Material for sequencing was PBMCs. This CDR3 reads CASSPYIGGREDGYTF. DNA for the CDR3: TGTGCCAGCAGCCCTTACATCGGGGGGCGGGAGGACGGCTACACCTTC.